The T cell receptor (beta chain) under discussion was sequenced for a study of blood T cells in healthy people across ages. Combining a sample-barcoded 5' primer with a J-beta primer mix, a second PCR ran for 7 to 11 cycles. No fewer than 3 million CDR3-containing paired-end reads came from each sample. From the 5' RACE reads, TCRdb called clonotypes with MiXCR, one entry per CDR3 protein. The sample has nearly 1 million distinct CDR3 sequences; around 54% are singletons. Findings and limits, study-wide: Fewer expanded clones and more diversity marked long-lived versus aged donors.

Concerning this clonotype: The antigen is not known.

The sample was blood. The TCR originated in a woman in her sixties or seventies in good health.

Here the CDR3 DNA reads TGTGCCAGCAGTTACTCCTTAGCGGGACGGGCAGATACGCAGTATTTT. As protein: CASSYSLAGRADTQYF. V usage is TRBV6-6 and J usage is TRBJ2-3; 8 bases line up with TRBD2. The CDR3 contains 16 residues. The trim removed 0 bases at V and 4 bases at J, leaving 6 bases unmatched. The germline V gene has CDR1 MNHNY and CDR2 SVGAGI (reference sequence).